This T cell receptor (beta chain) came from a study of T-cell memory formation after mild COVID-19. Study-level findings and limits: CD4/CD8 balance held among clones contracting day 15 to 85, and later expanders leaned CD4+.

This clonotype was found many times. The antigen is unknown. V lost 3 bases and J lost 5, with 22 bases in between. The CDR3 has 17 residues. The V gene's germline CDR1 is SEHNR and CDR2 FQNEAQ (reference sequence). Each CDR3 protein is one row after TCRdb ran MiXCR on the 5' RACE reads. Of about 13,000 distinct CDR3 sequences in the sample, about 16% were seen once. Material: PBMCs or a T cell subset sorted from them (not recorded which). The TCR was taken from a young man who had mild COVID-19 (a few samples of this study predate the infection). Cell type and time point are not known. The V call is TRBV7-9, the J call TRBJ2-5; D tentatively reads TRBD1 or TRBD2 (6 bases each). The CDR3 region has the DNA TGTGCCAGCAGCTTCCAAGGGGGGAAATCGTCGTCGGAGACCCAGTACTTC. This encodes CASSFQGGKSSSETQYF.